These 3 T cell receptor beta chains were all obtained from the same sample, sequenced in a study of T-cell reconstitution after alpha-beta-depleted transplantation in children. Preparation of the TCRbeta library was carried out with unique molecular identifiers. TCRdb fed the PCR reads into MiXCR, producing one record per CDR3 protein. The sample has roughly 350,000 distinct CDR3 sequences; 15% to 20% are singletons. The sequenced sample was PBMCs, mostly from graft donor cells, obtained 360 days after TCRalphabeta/CD19-depleted stem cell transplant. The receptors derive from a male patient aged 2-15 years who had a stem cell transplant for acute lymphoblastic leukemia, so the T cells may come from the graft donor.

This clonotype was seen many times. V gene TRBV14 combines with J gene TRBJ2-4; D gene unclear. The CDR3 covers 16 residues. Germline CDR1 reads SGHDN; CDR2 reads FVKESK. The germline V and J ends were trimmed by 4 bases and 0 bases, with 13 bases remaining between them. CDR3 sequence: CASSPGADLAKNIQYF. The CDR3 DNA sequence: TGTGCCAGCAGCCCCGGCGCGGATTTAGCCAAAAACATTCAGTACTTC. Based on the CDR3 plus reference TRBV14 and TRBJ2-4, the full variable domain is EAGVTQFPSHSVIEKGQTVTLRCDPISGHDNLYWYRRVMGKEIKFLLHFVKESKQDESGMPNNRFLAERTGGTYSTLKVQPAELEDSGVYFCASSPGADLAKNIQYFGAGTRLSVL.

The V gene is TRBV6-2 or TRBV6-3, the J gene TRBJ2-1; D not resolved. V dropped 0 bases and J dropped 3 bases, with 6 bases sitting between them. Germline CDR1 is MNHEY and CDR2 is SVGEGT. This CDR3 is built from 14 residues. This chain's CDR3 is CASSYSPLYNEQFF. The CDR3 coding sequence is TGTGCCAGCAGTTACTCGCCGCTCTACAATGAGCAGTTCTTC.

V and J are TRBV20-1 and TRBJ2-7; 10 positions agree with TRBD1. The junction had 5 bases not matched to a gene; V was cut back by 6 bases and J by 3 bases. The CDR3 length is 13 residues. Per the germline V gene, CDR1 is DFQATT and CDR2 is SNEGSKA (reference sequence). The CDR3 loop reads CSASDRGLYEQYF. The CDR3 DNA reads as TGCAGTGCCTCAGACAGGGGGCTCTACGAGCAGTACTTC.